The clone carrying this T cell receptor beta chain was counted a few times. Its cognate antigen is unknown. The data were taken from a study of identical twins. Findings and limits, study-wide: Abundant cord blood beta clonotypes carried fewer insertions; memory repertoires showed none.

Template switching, a step in the protocol, added a universal primer site, and cDNA carried unique molecular identifiers. TCRdb analysed the 5' RACE reads with MiXCR anew, one entry per CDR3 protein. In the table there are a few hundred thousand distinct CDR3 sequences, over 11% of which are singletons. From germline, CDR1 is SGHAT and CDR2 FQNNGV. This CDR3 is 15 amino acids long. V lost 4 bases, J lost 3 bases, and 5 bases stayed unmatched. These data were likewise used in another study, on yellow fever vaccine responses in identical twins.

V and J are TRBV11-2 and TRBJ2-3; TRBD2 matches at 9 bases. Sequences were obtained from CD4+ T cells sorted from blood. The TCR sequence derives from a woman under 30 in good health. CDR3 sequence reads: CASSSSGAGTDTQYF. CDR3 in DNA: TGTGCCAGCAGCTCTAGCGGGGCGGGGACAGATACGCAGTATTTT.